The sequence of this T cell receptor beta chain was determined in a study of blood T cells in healthy people across ages. The CDR3 is 14 residues long. V shed 3 bases and J shed 7 bases, with 13 bases lying between them. This clonotype was detected a few times. What it binds is not known. The second PCR ran about 7 to 12 cycles with a sample-barcoded 5' primer and J-beta primers. The yield of each sample was at least 3 million CDR3-containing paired-end reads. Via MiXCR, TCRdb re-called the 5' RACE reads, giving one row per CDR3 protein. This sample yields around 850,000 distinct CDR3 sequences, of which around 34% are seen a single time; approximately 13% belongs to the top ten. For every donor, a draw yielded 7.5 to 10 milliliters of peripheral blood. At least 5.5 micrograms of total RNA were extracted per sample. General observations from the study: The fall in TCR beta diversity per million T cells was roughly linear with age.

This TCR was sampled from a man aged 18 to 29 in good health. The chain recombines TRBV12-3 or TRBV12-4 with TRBJ1-5; D not certain. Material: blood. The CDR3 spells CASSFSPAGQPQHF. The CDR3, as DNA: TGTGCCAGCAGTTTTTCCCCCGCCGGGCAGCCCCAGCATTTT.